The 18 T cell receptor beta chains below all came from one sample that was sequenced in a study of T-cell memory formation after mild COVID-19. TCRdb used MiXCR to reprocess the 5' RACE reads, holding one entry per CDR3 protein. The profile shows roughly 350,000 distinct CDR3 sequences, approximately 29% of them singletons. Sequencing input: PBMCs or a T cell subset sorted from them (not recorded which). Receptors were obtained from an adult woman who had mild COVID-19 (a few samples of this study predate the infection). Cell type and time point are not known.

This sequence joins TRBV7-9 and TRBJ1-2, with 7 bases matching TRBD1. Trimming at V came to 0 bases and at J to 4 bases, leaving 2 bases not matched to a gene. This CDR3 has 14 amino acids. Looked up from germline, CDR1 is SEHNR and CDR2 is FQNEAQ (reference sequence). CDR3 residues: CASSLADRIYGYTF. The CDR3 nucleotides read TGTGCCAGCAGCTTAGCGGACAGGATCTATGGCTACACCTTC.

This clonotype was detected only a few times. As DNA, the CDR3 is TGCGCCAGCAGCTTGGTTGACAGCGGCTACACCTTC. It encodes CASSLVDSGYTF. The chain joins TRBV5-1 to TRBJ1-2; D may be TRBD1 (5 bases). In germline, CDR1 is SGHRS, CDR2 YFSETQ. The V and J ends lost 0 bases and 8 bases respectively, with 8 bases between them. The CDR3 has 12 amino acids.

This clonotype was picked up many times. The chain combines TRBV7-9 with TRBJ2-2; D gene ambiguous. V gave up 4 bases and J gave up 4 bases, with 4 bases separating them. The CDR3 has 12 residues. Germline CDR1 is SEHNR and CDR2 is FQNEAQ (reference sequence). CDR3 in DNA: TGTGCCAGCAGCTCCTTCACCGGGGAGCTGTTTTTT. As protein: CASSSFTGELFF. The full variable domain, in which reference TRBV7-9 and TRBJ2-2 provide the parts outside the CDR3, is DTGVSQNPRHKITKRGQNVTFRCDPISEHNRLYWYRQTLGQGPEFLTYFQNEAQLEKSRLLSDRFSAERPKGSFSTLEIQRTEQGDSAMYLCASSSFTGELFFGEGSRLTVL.

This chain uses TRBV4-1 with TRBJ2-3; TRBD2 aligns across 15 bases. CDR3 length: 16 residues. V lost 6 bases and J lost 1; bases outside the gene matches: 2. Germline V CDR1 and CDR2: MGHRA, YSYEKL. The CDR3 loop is CASRGLAGGRTDTQYF. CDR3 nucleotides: TGCGCCAGCAGGGGACTAGCGGGGGGTCGCACAGATACGCAGTATTTT.

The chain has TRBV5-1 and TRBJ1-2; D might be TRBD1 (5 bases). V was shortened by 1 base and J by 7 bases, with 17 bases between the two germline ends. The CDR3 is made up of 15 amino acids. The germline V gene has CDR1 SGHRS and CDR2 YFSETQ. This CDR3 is CASSLSQGAIPGYTF. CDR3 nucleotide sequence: TGCGCCAGCAGCTTGAGTCAAGGGGCGATTCCTGGCTACACCTTC.

The CDR3 coding sequence is TGCGCCAGCAGCCAAGAGGGGAACTTACAAGAGACCCAGTACTTC. Translated: CASSQEGNLQETQYF. This chain uses TRBV4-1 with TRBJ2-5; D not certain. Germline V lookup: CDR1 MGHRA, CDR2 YSYEKL. Trimming removed 0 bases at V and 2 bases at J, with 10 bases between. This CDR3 is 15 amino acids long.

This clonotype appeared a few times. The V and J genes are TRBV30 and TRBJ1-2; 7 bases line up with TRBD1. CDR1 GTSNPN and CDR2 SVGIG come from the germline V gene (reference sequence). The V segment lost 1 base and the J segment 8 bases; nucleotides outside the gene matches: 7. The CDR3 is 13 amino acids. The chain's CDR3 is CAWSEGASRGYTF. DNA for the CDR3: TGTGCCTGGAGTGAGGGGGCCTCGCGGGGCTACACCTTC.

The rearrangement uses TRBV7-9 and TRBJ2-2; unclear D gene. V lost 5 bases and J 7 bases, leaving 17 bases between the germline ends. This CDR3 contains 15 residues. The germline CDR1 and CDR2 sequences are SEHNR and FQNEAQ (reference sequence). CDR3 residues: CASSDRGSVDGELFF. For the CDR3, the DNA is TGTGCCAGCAGCGACCGAGGAAGCGTTGACGGGGAGCTGTTTTTT.

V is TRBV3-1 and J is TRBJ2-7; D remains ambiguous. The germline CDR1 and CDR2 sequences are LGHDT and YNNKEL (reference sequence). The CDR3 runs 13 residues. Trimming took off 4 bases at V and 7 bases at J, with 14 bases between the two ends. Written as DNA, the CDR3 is TGTGCCAGCAGCCTCCATAGGTTTCCGGAGCAGTACTTC. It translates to CASSLHRFPEQYF.

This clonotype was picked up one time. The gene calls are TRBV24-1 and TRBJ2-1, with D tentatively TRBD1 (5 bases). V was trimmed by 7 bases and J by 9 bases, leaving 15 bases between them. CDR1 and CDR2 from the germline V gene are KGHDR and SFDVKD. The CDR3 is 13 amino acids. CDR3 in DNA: TGTGCCACCAGGGAGACAGCGTTCACTGAGCAGTTCTTC. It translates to CATRETAFTEQFF.

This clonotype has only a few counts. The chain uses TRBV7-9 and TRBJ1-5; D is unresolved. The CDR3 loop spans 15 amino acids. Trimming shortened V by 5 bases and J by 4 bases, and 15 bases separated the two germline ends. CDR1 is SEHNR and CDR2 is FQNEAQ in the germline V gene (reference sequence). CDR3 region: CASSPLSGSNQPQHF. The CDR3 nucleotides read TGTGCCAGCAGCCCCCTGTCGGGCTCAAATCAGCCCCAGCATTTT. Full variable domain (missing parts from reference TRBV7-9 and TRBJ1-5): DTGVSQNPRHKITKRGQNVTFRCDPISEHNRLYWYRQTLGQGPEFLTYFQNEAQLEKSRLLSDRFSAERPKGSFSTLEIQRTEQGDSAMYLCASSPLSGSNQPQHFGDGTRLSIL.

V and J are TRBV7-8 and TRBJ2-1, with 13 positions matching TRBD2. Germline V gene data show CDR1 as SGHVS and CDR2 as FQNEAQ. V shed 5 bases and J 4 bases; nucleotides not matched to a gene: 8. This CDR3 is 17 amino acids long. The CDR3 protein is CASSTRTSGSLYNEQFF. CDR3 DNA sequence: TGTGCCAGCAGCACCCGGACTAGCGGGAGTCTGTACAATGAGCAGTTCTTC.

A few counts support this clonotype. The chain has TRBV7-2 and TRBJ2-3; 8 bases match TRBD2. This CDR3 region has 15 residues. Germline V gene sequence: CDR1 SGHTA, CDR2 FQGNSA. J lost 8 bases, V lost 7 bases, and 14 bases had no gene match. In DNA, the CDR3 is TGTGCCAGCACCACGGGGGGGGCCCCTCAAACTACGCAGTATTTT. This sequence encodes CASTTGGAPQTTQYF.

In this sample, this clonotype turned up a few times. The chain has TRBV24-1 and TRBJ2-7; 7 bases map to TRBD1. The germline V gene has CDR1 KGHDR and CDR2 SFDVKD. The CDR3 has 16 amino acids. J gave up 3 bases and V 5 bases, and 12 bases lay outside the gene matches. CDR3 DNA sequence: TGTGCCACCAGTGTAGCCCCCGGGACAGCCCACTACGAGCAGTACTTC. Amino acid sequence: CATSVAPGTAHYEQYF.

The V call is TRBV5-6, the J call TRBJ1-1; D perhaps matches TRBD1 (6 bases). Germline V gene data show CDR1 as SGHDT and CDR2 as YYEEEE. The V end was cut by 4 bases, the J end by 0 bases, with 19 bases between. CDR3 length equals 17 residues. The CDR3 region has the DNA TGTGCCAGCAGCAACCCAAGAACACAGGGCCTGAACACTGAAGCTTTCTTT. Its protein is CASSNPRTQGLNTEAFF. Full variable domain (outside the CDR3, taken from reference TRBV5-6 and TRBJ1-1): DAGVTQSPTHLIKTRGQQVTLRCSPKSGHDTVSWYQQALGQGPQFIFQYYEEEERQRGNFPDRFSGHQFPNYSSELNVNALLLGDSALYLCASSNPRTQGLNTEAFFGQGTRLTVV.

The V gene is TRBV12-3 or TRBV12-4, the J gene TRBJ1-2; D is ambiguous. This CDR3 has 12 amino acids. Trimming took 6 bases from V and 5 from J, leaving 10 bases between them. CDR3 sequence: CASSQGIYGYTF. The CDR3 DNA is TGTGCCAGCAGCCAAGGGATTTATGGCTACACCTTC.

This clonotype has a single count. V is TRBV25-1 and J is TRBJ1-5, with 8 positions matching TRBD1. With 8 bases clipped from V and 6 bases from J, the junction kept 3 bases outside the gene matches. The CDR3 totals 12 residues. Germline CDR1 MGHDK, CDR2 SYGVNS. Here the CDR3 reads CASGQGFQPQHF. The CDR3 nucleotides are TGTGCCAGCGGACAGGGTTTTCAGCCCCAGCATTTT.

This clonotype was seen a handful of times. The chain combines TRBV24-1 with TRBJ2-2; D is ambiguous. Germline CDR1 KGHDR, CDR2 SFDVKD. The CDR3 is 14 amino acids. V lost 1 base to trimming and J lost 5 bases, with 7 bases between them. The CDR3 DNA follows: TGTGCCACCAGTGATTTCGTGTGGACCGGGGAGCTGTTTTTT. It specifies CATSDFVWTGELFF.